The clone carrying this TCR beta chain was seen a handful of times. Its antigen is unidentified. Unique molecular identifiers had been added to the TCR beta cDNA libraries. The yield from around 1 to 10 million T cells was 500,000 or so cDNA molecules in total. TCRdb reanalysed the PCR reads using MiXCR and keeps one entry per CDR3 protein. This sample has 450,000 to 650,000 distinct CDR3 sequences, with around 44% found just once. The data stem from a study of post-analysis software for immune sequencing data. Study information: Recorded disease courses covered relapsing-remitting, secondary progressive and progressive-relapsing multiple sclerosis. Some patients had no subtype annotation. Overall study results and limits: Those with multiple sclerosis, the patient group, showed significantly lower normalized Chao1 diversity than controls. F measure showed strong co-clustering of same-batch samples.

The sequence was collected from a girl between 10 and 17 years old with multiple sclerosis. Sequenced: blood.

Written as DNA, the CDR3 is TGTGCCAGCAGCGTCATTCCCAGGAGTGGCTACACCTTC. This sequence encodes CASSVIPRSGYTF. The rearrangement links TRBV2 to TRBJ1-2; D ambiguous. Deletions cut 6 bases from V and 7 bases from J, with 15 bases between. The length of the CDR3 is 13 residues. In germline, CDR1 is SNHLY, CDR2 FYNNEI.